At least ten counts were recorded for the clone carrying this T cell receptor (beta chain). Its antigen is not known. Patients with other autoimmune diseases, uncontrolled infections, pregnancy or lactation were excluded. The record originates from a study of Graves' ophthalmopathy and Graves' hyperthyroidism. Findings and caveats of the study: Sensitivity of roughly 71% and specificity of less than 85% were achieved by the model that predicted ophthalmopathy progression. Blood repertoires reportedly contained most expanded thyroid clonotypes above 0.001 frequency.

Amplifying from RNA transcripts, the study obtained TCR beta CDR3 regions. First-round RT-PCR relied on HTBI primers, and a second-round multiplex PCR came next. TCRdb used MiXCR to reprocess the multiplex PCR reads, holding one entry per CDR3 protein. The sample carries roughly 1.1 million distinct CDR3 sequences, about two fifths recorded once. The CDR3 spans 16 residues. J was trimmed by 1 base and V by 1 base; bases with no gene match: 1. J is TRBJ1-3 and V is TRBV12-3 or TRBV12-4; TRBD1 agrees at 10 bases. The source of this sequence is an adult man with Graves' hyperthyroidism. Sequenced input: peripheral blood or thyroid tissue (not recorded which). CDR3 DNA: TGTGCCAGCAGTTTAGGGACAGGGGGTTCTGGAAACACCATATATTTT. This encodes CASSLGTGGSGNTIYF.